Shown below are 5 T cell receptor beta chains from a single sample sequenced in a study of identical twins. Each CDR3 protein gets one entry after TCRdb re-called the 5' RACE reads with MiXCR. The table records more than 400,000 distinct CDR3 sequences, 15% of them present only once. The same data also contributed to another study, on yellow fever vaccine responses in identical twins.

Sequences were obtained from CD4+ T cells sorted from blood. These receptors came from a woman under 30 in good health.

This clonotype was seen many times. The chain is built from TRBV28 and TRBJ2-7; unclear D gene. V gave up 1 base and J gave up 3 bases, with 4 bases separating them. The CDR3 is 12 amino acids. Germline CDR1 reads MDHEN; CDR2 reads SYDVKM. This CDR3 reads CASSLFGYEQYF. CDR3 nucleotide sequence: TGTGCCAGCAGTTTATTCGGCTACGAGCAGTACTTC.

This clonotype was counted between two and nine times. Here the CDR3 DNA reads TGTGCCAGCAGCCCTACTAGCAATGGCTACACCTTC. Translation: CASSPTSNGYTF. The rearrangement links TRBV7-9 to TRBJ1-2; D unclear. CDR1 and CDR2 (germline): SEHNR, FQNEAQ (reference sequence). The CDR3 sequence is 12 residues long. V was clipped by 5 bases and J by 6 bases, with 10 bases between them. The variable domain in full, with the rest retrieved from reference TRBV7-9 and TRBJ1-2, is DTGVSQNPRHKITKRGQNVTFRCDPISEHNRLYWYRQTLGQGPEFLTYFQNEAQLEKSRLLSDRFSAERPKGSFSTLEIQRTEQGDSAMYLCASSPTSNGYTFGSGTRLTVV.

In this sample, this clonotype turned up many times. The chain is built from TRBV12-3 or TRBV12-4 and TRBJ1-4; D uncertain. This CDR3 is built from 14 residues. The V and J ends lost 5 bases and 5 bases respectively, with 12 bases between them. The CDR3 protein is CASSPMGGNEKLFF. In DNA form, the CDR3 reads TGTGCCAGCAGTCCTATGGGCGGGAATGAAAAACTGTTTTTT.

This clonotype was counted a few times. This chain connects TRBV2 to TRBJ1-3; possible D gene TRBD1, 5 bases. Trimming took 1 base from V and 1 from J, leaving 8 bases between them. The CDR3 has 15 amino acids. Germline V gene data show CDR1 as SNHLY and CDR2 as FYNNEI. The CDR3 reads CASSEGTKSGNTIYF. The CDR3 DNA is TGTGCCAGCAGTGAAGGGACAAAATCTGGAAACACCATATATTTT.

Concerning this clonotype: A much larger clone lies one base from this, so it may be a read error. The genes are TRBV20-1 and TRBJ2-3; the D is unclear. The CDR3 is 11 residues long. The germline V gene encodes CDR1 DFQATT and CDR2 SNEGSKA (reference sequence). The CDR3 spells CSASGTDTHYF. The CDR3 DNA sequence: TGCAGTGCTAGCGGCACAGATACGCACTATTTT.